Described below is a single TCR beta chain sequence and its context. The sample is drawn from a study of T cells in Graves' hyperthyroidism and ophthalmopathy. The overall study: Before any treatment, at initial diagnosis, peripheral blood was collected.

Germline loops: CDR1 SGHRS, CDR2 YFSETQ. V was pared by 4 bases and J by 5 bases, with 12 bases of the junction left unmatched. The CDR3 totals 17 residues. Amplification of TCR beta CDR3 regions used RNA as the template. HTBI primers were employed in a first-round RT-PCR of the TCR CDR3. From the multiplex PCR reads, TCRdb called clonotypes with MiXCR, one entry per CDR3 protein. In the table there are around 500,000 distinct CDR3 sequences, approximately 23% of which are singletons. Patients were excluded for uncontrolled infection, other autoimmune disease, pregnancy or lactation. The sequencing input was blood. This chain joins TRBV5-1 and TRBJ2-2; 9 bases fit TRBD1. The source is a woman between 65 and 79 years old with Graves' ophthalmopathy. The CDR3 nucleotides are TGCGCCAGCAGCCCGATGCCGGGACAGGGCACAACCGGGGAGCTGTTTTTT. Amino acids: CASSPMPGQGTTGELFF.